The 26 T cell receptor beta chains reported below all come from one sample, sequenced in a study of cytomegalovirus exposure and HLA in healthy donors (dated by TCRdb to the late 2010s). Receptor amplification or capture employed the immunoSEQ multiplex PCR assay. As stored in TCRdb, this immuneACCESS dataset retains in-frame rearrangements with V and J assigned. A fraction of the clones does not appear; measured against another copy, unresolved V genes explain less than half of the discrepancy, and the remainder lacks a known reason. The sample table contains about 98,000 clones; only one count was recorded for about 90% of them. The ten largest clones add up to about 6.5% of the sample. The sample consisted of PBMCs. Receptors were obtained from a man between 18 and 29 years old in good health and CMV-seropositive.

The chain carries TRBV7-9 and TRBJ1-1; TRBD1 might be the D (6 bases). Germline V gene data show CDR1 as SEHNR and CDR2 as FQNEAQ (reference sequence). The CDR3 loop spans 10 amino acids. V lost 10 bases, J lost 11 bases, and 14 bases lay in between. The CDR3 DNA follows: TGTGCCATCGGGGGGGGCGATGCTTTCTTT. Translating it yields CAIGGGDAFF. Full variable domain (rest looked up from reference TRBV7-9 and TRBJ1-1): DTGVSQNPRHKITKRGQNVTFRCDPISEHNRLYWYRQTLGQGPEFLTYFQNEAQLEKSRLLSDRFSAERPKGSFSTLEIQRTEQGDSAMYLCAIGGGDAFFGQGTRLTVV.

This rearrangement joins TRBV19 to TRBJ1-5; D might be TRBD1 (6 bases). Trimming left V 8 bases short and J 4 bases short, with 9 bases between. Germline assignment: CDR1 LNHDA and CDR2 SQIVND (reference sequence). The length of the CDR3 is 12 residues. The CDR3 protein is CASGQGNQPQHF. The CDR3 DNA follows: TGTGCCAGTGGCCAGGGGAATCAGCCCCAGCATTTT.

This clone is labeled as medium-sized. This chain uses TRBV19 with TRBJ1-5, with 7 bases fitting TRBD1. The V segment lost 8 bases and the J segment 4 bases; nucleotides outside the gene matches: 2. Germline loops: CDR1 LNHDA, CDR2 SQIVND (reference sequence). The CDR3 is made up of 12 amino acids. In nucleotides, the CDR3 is TGTGCCAGTGAACAGGGGAATCAGCCCCAGCATTTT. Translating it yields CASEQGNQPQHF.

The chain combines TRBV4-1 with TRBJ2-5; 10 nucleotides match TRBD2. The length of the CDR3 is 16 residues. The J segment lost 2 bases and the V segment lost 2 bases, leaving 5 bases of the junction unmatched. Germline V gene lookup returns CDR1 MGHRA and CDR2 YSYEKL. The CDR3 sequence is CASSQYPSGGQETQYF. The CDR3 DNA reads TGCGCCAGCAGCCAATATCCTAGCGGGGGTCAAGAGACCCAGTACTTC.

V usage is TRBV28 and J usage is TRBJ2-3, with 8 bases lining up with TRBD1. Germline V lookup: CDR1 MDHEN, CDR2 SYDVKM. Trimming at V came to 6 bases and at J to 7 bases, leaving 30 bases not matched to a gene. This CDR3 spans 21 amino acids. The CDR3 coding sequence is TGTGCCAGCAGAATCACCCACTCCGGGACAGGCGTTAGAAGGTGGGGGAATACGCAGTATTTT. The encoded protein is CASRITHSGTGVRRWGNTQYF.

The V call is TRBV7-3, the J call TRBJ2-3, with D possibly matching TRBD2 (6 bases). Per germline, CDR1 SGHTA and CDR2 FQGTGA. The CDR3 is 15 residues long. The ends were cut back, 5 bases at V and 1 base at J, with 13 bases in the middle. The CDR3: CASSVEAGRTDTQYF. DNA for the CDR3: TGTGCCAGCAGCGTCGAAGCGGGCCGCACAGATACGCAGTATTTT.

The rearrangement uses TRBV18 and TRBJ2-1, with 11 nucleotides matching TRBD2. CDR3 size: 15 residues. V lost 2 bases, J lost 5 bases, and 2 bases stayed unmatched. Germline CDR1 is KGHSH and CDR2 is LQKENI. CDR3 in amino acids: CASSPYSGGDNEQFF. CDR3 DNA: TGTGCCAGCTCACCATATAGCGGGGGGGACAATGAGCAGTTCTTC.

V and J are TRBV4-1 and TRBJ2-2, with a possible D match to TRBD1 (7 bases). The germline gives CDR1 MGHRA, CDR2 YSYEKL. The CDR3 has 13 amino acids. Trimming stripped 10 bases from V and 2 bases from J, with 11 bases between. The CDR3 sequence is CATGDSNTGELFF. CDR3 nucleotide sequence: TGCGCCACGGGGGACAGCAACACCGGGGAGCTGTTTTTT.

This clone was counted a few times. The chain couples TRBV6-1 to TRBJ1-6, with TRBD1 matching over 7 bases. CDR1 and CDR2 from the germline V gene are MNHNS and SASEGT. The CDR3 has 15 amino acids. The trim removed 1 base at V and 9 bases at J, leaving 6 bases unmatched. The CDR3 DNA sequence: TGTGCCAGCAGTGAAGAGGGGACAGTTGGTTCACCCCTCCACTTT. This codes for CASSEEGTVGSPLHF.

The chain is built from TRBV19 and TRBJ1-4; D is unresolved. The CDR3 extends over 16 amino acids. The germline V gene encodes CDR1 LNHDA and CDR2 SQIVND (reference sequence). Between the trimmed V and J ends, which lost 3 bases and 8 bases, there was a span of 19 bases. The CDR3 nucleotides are TGTGCCAGTAGTATCTGGGTTCCGGGAGCCAGGGAAAAACTGTTTTTT. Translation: CASSIWVPGAREKLFF.

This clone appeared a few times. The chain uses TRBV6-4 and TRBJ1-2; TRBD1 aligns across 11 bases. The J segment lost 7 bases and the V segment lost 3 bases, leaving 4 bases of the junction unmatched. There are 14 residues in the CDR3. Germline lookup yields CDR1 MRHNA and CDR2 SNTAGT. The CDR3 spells CASSEGQGAGGYTF. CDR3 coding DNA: TGTGCCAGCAGTGAAGGACAGGGGGCAGGTGGCTACACCTTC.

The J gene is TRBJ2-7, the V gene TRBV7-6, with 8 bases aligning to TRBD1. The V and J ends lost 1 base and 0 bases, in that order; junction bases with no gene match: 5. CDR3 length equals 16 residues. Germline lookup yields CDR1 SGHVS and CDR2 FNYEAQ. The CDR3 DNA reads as TGTGCCAGCAGCTTAGACGCCGGGACAGGCTCCTACGAGCAGTACTTC. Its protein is CASSLDAGTGSYEQYF. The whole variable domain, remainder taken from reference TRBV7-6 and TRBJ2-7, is GAGVSQSPRYKVTKRGQDVALRCDPISGHVSLYWYRQALGQGPEFLTYFNYEAQQDKSGLPNDRFSAERPEGSISTLTIQRTEQRDSAMYRCASSLDAGTGSYEQYFGPGTRLTVT.

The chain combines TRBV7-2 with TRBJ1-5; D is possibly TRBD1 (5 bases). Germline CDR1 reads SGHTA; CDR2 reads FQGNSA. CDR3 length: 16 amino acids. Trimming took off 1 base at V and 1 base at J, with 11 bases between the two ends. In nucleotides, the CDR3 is TGTGCCAGCAGCTTAGTTGCGGGGCAAAGCAATCAGCCCCAGCATTTT. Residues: CASSLVAGQSNQPQHF.

The CDR3 DNA reads TGCGCCAGCAGCCCCGTCGGGGGGAACGGCAATCAGCCCCAGCATTTT. Residues: CASSPVGGNGNQPQHF. The gene calls are TRBV5-1 and TRBJ1-5; D perhaps matches TRBD1 (5 bases). The V gene lost 4 bases and the J gene lost 2 bases, with 16 bases spanning the gap. This CDR3 has 16 amino acids. Germline V gene lookup returns CDR1 SGHRS and CDR2 YFSETQ.

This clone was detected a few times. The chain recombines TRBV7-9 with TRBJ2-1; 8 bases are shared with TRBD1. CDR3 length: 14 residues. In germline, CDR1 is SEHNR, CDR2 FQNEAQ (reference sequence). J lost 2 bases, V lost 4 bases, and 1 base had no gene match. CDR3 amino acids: CASSSGQAYNEQFF. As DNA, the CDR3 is TGTGCCAGCAGCTCGGGACAGGCCTACAATGAGCAGTTCTTC.

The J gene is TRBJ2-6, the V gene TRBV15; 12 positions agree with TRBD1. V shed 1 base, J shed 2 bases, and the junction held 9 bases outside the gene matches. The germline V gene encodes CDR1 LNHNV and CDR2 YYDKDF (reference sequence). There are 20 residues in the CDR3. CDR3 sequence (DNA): TGTGCCACCAGCAGAGCATTGTCCGGGACAGGGGGCGCTGGGGCCAACGTCCTGACTTTC. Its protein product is CATSRALSGTGGAGANVLTF.

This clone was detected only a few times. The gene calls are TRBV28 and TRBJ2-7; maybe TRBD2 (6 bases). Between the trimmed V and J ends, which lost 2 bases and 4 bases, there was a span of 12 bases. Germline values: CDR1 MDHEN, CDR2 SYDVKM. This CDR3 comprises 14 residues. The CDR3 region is CASSLGGIGYEQYF. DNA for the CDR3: TGTGCCAGCAGTTTAGGCGGGATCGGGTACGAGCAGTACTTC.

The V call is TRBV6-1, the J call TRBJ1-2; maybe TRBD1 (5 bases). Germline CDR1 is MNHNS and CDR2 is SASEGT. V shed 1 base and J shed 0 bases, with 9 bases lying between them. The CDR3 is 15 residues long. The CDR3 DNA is TGTGCCAGCAGTGAAGAGGGGACTACTAACTATGGCTACACCTTC. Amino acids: CASSEEGTTNYGYTF.

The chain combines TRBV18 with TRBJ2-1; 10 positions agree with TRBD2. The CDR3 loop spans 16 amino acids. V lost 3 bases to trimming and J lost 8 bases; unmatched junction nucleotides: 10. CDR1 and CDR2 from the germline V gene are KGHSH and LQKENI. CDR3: CASSPVSGRASDEQFF. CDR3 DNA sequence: TGTGCCAGCTCACCGGTCAGCGGGAGGGCCTCTGATGAGCAGTTCTTC.

CDR3 residues: CASNSAGQGPPNYGYTF. The CDR3 DNA reads as TGTGCCAGTAATAGCGCAGGACAGGGTCCGCCCAACTATGGCTACACCTTC. The rearrangement links TRBV19 to TRBJ1-2; 8 nucleotides line up with TRBD1. In germline, CDR1 is LNHDA, CDR2 SQIVND (reference sequence). The CDR3 runs 17 residues. J was trimmed by 2 bases and V by 7 bases; bases with no gene match: 15.

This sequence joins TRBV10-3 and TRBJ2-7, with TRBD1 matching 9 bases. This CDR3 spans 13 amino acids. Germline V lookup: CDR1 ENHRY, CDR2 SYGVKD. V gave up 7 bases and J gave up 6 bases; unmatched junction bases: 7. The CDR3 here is CAINRDRAGEQYF. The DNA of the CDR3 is TGTGCCATCAACCGGGACAGGGCGGGCGAGCAGTACTTC.

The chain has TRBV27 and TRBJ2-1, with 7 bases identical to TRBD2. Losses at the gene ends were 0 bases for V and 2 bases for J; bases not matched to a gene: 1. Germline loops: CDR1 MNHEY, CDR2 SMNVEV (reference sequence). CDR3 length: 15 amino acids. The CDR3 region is CASSLSAGAYNEQFF. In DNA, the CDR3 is TGTGCCAGCAGTTTATCGGCGGGGGCCTACAATGAGCAGTTCTTC.

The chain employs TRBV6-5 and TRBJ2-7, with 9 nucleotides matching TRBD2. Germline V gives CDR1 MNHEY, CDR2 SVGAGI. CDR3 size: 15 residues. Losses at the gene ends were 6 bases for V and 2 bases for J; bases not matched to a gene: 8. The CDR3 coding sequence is TGTGCCAGCAGCTTACTAGCGGGCACCCCCTACGAGCAGTACTTC. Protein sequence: CASSLLAGTPYEQYF.

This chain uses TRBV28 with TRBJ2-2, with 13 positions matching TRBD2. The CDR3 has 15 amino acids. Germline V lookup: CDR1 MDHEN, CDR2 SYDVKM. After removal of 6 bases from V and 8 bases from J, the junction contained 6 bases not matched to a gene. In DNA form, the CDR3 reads TGTGCCAGCAGACTAGCGGGAGGGCGGATGGGGGAGCTGTTTTTT. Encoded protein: CASRLAGGRMGELFF. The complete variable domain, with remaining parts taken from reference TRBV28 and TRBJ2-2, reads DVKVTQSSRYLVKRTGEKVFLECVQDMDHENMFWYRQDPGLGLRLIYFSYDVKMKEKGDIPEGYSVSREKKERFSLILESASTNQTSMYLCASRLAGGRMGELFFGEGSRLTVL.

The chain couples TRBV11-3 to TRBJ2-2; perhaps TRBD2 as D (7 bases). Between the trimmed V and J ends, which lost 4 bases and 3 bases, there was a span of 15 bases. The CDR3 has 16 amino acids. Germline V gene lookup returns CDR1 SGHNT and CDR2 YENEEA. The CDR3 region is CASSWGGGADTGELFF. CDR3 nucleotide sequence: TGTGCCAGCAGCTGGGGCGGGGGCGCGGACACCGGGGAGCTGTTTTTT.

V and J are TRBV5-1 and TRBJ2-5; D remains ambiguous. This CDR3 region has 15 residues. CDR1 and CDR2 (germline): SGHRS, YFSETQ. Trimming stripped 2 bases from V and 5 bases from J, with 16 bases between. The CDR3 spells CASSLRAEIRETQYF. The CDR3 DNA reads TGCGCCAGCAGCTTAAGAGCTGAGATCAGGGAGACCCAGTACTTC. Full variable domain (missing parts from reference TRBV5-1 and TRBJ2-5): KAGVTQTPRYLIKTRGQQVTLSCSPISGHRSVSWYQQTPGQGLQFLFEYFSETQRNKGNFPGRFSGRQFSNSRSEMNVSTLELGDSALYLCASSLRAEIRETQYFGPGTRLLVL.